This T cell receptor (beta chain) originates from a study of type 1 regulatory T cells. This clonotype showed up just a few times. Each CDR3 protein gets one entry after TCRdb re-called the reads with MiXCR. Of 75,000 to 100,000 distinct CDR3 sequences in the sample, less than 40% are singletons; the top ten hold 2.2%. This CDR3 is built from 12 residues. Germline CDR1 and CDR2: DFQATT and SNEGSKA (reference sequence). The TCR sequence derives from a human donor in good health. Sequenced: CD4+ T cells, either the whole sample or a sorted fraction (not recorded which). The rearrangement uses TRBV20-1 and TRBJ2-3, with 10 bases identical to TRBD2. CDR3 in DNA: TGCACCGGGACTAGCGGCACAGATACGCAGTATTTT. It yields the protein CTGTSGTDTQYF.